A selection of T cell receptor beta chains follows, all from one sample in a study of T cell responses to AZD1222 COVID-19 vaccine. Assay used: immunoSEQ multiplex PCR; TCRdb lists only in-frame clones, some missing. The data show 70,000 to 95,000 clones, about 86% seen once. This sample comprised peripheral blood, obtained 28 days after the second AZD1222 dose. These receptors all come from an adult who received the AZD1222 COVID-19 vaccine. Each CDR3 is given with its conserved first and last residue. D genes are given only for firm matches. Only some rows state a clone size, as once, few, many or a class for expanded clones.

>.|TRBV4-1|TRBJ2-5|.
CASSQEGSEYF
TGCGCCAGCAGCCAAGAAGGGTCCGAGTACTTC
>.|TRBV5-4|TRBJ2-6|.
CASSLARGAGANVLTF
TGTGCCAGCAGCTTGGCCAGGGGTGCTGGGGCCAACGTCCTGACTTTC
>.|TRBV5-1|TRBJ2-7|.
CASSLAGHEQYF
TGCGCCAGCAGCTTGGCCGGGCACGAGCAGTACTTC
>.|TRBV7-2|TRBJ2-7|.
CASSLDVYEQYF
TGTGCCAGCAGCTTAGATGTCTACGAGCAGTACTTC
>.|TRBV21-1|TRBJ1-5|.
CATAGGPQPQHF
TGTGCAACCGCGGGGGGCCCGCAGCCCCAGCATTTT
>TRBD1|TRBV3-1/TRBV3-2|TRBJ2-7|.
CASSRDSLEQYF
TGTGCCAGCAGTCGGGACAGCTTGGAGCAGTACTTC
>.|TRBV2|TRBJ1-1|once
CASSGGANTEAFF
TGTGCCAGCAGTGGCGGGGCGAACACTGAAGCTTTCTTT
>.|TRBV6-5|TRBJ1-2|.
CAATGGVGYTF
TGTGCCGCAACAGGTGGTGTCGGCTACACCTTC
>TRBD1|TRBV7-2|TRBJ2-1|.
CASSFPGQGRNEQFF
TGTGCCAGCAGCTTCCCGGGACAGGGGAGGAATGAGCAGTTCTTC
>TRBD1|TRBV9|TRBJ1-5|once
CASSVQGDMKPQHF
TGTGCCAGCAGCGTCCAGGGGGATATGAAGCCCCAGCATTTT
>.|TRBV18|TRBJ2-2|.
CASSPGVGVETGELFF
TGTGCCAGCTCACCAGGCGTTGGGGTAGAAACCGGGGAGCTGTTTTTT
>.|TRBV7-2|TRBJ2-5|.
CASSLRAGPQETQYF
TGTGCCAGCAGCTTAAGGGCGGGGCCACAAGAGACCCAGTACTTC
>.|TRBV7-9|TRBJ1-5|.
CASSFGQGADQPQHF
TGTGCCAGCAGCTTTGGCCAGGGTGCCGATCAGCCCCAGCATTTT
>TRBD1|TRBV5-1|TRBJ1-6|once
CASSETQGSSYNSPLHF
TGCGCCAGCAGCGAAACACAGGGGAGCTCCTATAATTCACCCCTCCACTTT
>TRBD2|TRBV10-3|TRBJ2-2|.
CAISATPRLAGRTGELFF
TGTGCCATCAGTGCTACTCCCAGACTAGCGGGTAGAACCGGGGAGCTGTTTTTT
>.|TRBV5-1|TRBJ2-7|.
CASSLGDFDTYEQYF
TGCGCCAGCAGCTTGGGGGACTTTGACACCTACGAGCAGTACTTC
>TRBD1|TRBV15|TRBJ1-2|.
CATRQGNYGYTF
TGTGCCACCCGACAGGGTAACTATGGCTACACCTTC
>.|TRBV7-9|TRBJ2-5|.
CASSPSPRLSQETQYF
TGTGCCAGCAGCCCCTCCCCCAGGTTATCTCAAGAGACCCAGTACTTC
>.|TRBV11-2|TRBJ1-6|.
CASSYPTRNFNSPLHF
TGTGCCAGCAGCTACCCCACACGAAACTTCAATTCACCCCTCCACTTT
>TRBD1|TRBV28|TRBJ2-7|few
CASSWSRLGQSYEQYF
TGTGCCAGCAGTTGGTCTAGACTGGGACAGTCCTACGAGCAGTACTTC
>TRBD1|TRBV6-5|TRBJ2-7|.
CASSYPTGTGAGEQYF
TGTGCCAGCAGTTACCCCACCGGGACAGGGGCGGGAGAGCAGTACTTC
>TRBD2|TRBV7-2|TRBJ2-3|.
CASSLEWRGGADTQYF
TGTGCCAGCAGCTTAGAGTGGCGGGGGGGCGCAGATACGCAGTATTTT
>TRBD1|TRBV27|TRBJ2-3|.
CASSQDRGNTDTQYF
TGTGCCAGCAGCCAAGACAGGGGGAACACAGATACGCAGTATTTT
>TRBD2|TRBV18|TRBJ2-5|.
CASSPPRGGETQYF
TGTGCCAGCTCACCACCAAGGGGAGGGGAGACCCAGTACTTC
>.|TRBV5-1|TRBJ1-1|.
CASSPMTAANTEAFF
TGCGCCAGCAGCCCCATGACAGCGGCGAACACTGAAGCTTTCTTT
>TRBD1|TRBV7-9|TRBJ1-5|.
CASSYARGQGFNQPQHF
TGTGCCAGCAGCTATGCCCGGGGACAGGGATTCAATCAGCCCCAGCATTTT
>TRBD1|TRBV15|TRBJ1-2|.
CATSRDRGTGLTYGYTF
TGTGCCACCAGCAGAGATCGGGGGACAGGGTTAACCTATGGCTACACCTTC
>.|TRBV19|TRBJ2-1|once
CASKEVRSSYNEQFF
TGTGCCAGTAAGGAGGTCAGGAGCTCCTACAATGAGCAGTTCTTC
>TRBD2|TRBV13|TRBJ2-1|.
CAGSVRSGSNEQFF
TGTGCCGGTTCGGTGAGGAGCGGGAGCAATGAGCAGTTCTTC
>.|TRBV28|TRBJ1-2|.
CASSPDSIYGYTF
TGTGCCAGCAGTCCGGACAGCATCTATGGCTACACCTTC
>.|TRBV21-1|TRBJ2-2|.
CASSAPGNGELFF
TGTGCCAGCAGCGCCCCGGGGAACGGGGAGCTGTTTTTT
>TRBD2|TRBV28|TRBJ2-7|.
CASNRLAGYEQYF
TGTGCCAGCAACAGACTAGCGGGGTACGAGCAGTACTTC
>TRBD1|TRBV7-2|TRBJ1-5|few
CASSLEGQGNNQPQHF
TGTGCCAGCAGCTTAGAGGGACAGGGTAACAATCAGCCCCAGCATTTT